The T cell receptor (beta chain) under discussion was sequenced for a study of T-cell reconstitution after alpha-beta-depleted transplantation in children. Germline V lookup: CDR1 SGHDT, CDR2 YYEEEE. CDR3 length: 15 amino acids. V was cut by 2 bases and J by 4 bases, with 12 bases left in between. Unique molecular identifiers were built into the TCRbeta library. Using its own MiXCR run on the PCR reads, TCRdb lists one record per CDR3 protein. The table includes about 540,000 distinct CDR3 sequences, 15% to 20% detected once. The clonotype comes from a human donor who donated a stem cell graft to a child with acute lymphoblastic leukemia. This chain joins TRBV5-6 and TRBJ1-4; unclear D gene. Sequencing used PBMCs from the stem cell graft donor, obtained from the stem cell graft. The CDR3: CASSLTGSSNEKLFF. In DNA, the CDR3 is TGTGCCAGCAGCTTAACTGGCAGCAGTAATGAAAAACTGTTTTTT.